This TCR beta chain originates from a study of blood T cell repertoires in COVID-19 (TCRdb year 2020). About the full investigation: Collaborator samples came from the United States, Italy and Spain and covered acute and convalescent phases of COVID-19. The material from the prospective study consisted of cDNA or gDNA derived from T cells, B-cell-depleted T cells, or PBMCs. The dataset comprised deeply sampled blood TCRbeta repertoires from subjects exposed to, actively infected with, or recovered from COVID-19. A freely available public database, intended as a resource for researchers studying the immune response to SARS-CoV-2, is where the repertoires were released. The samples were drawn from the first 160 participants of the ongoing ImmuneRACE study and from some 1,300 subjects provided by 6 global collaborators. Sample metadata almost always included a de-identified subject ID, COVID-19 status, age in years and sex. Where HLA class I and class II types were available, the types were taken from metadata supplied by the sample provider, not from assay-based typing.

From cysteine to phenylalanine, the CDR3 is 13 amino acids long. Here the CDR3 DNA is all that survives: 39 bases in frame from base 1. CDR1 and CDR2 are drawn from the germline V gene: SNHLY, FYNNEI. V and J lose 7 bases and 0 bases, and a span of 9 bases separates them. TCRbeta CDR3 regions were amplified from genomic DNA by means of the immunoSEQ Assay, a bias-controlled multiplex PCR. The source study handled its data this way. The number of nucleated cells in each sample was estimated from the amplification of reference gene primers within the assay. To quantify the absolute abundance of each unique TCRbeta CDR3 rearrangement, sequence reads were collapsed and filtered. For each sample, productive Simpson clonality was calculated as the square root of Simpson's diversity index over productive rearrangements. TCRdb carries this immuneACCESS record with in-frame sequences only. Its versions omit some clonotypes, under half of them owing to an unresolved V gene in the studies checked, with the rest unexplained. V and J calls and clone size are those listed in that table; D and trimming were worked out from the DNA. In all, the sample holds some 140,000 clones, and less than 90% of those were seen once. Under 20% of the sample comes from the top ten.

Participants in the prospective study were enrolled through a virtual design, were aged roughly 18 to 100 years, and lived in approximately 25 United States geographic areas. To assign participants to cohorts, the prospective study relied on clinical history that participants themselves reported in a screening survey and a study questionnaire. Recovered participants in ImmuneRACE Cohort 3 were defined as having two consecutive negative NP/OP PCR tests, clearance from a healthcare professional, or resolution of symptoms. In the prospective study, whole blood, serum and a nasopharyngeal or oropharyngeal swab were collected from each participant by mobile phlebotomists. Participants in the prospective study had the option to provide additional blood draws and questionnaires over a roughly two-month period. Before DNA extraction, prospective study blood samples were shipped either frozen or at room temperature.

What the study reported, not specific to this receptor: Clinical and demographic metadata were provided uncurated, with the amount varying by source and participant.

About this clone itself: No antigen is known for it. The sample holds no much larger clone one base away, and base qualities are not on file.

Rearrangement joined TRBV2 to TRBJ1-1, with the D gene not confidently named. Material for sequencing was PBMCs or T cells enriched from blood (not recorded which). The clonotype comes from a man aged 25-45 years who had recovered from COVID-19. The CDR3 has the sequence CASTREMNTEAFF. The nucleotide sequence is TGTGCCAGCACACGAGAGATGAACACTGAAGCTTTCTTT.